Below are 16 T cell receptor beta chains sequenced from a single sample in a study of response to subunit inactivated influenza vaccine. TCRdb independently ran MiXCR on the RT-PCR reads; one entry per CDR3 protein. The sample carries more than 450,000 distinct CDR3 sequences, less than 10% recorded once. Sequenced here: PBMCs from blood, sampled around 2 years after vaccination. These receptors all stem from a man aged 50-75 years who received an inactivated influenza vaccine.

This clonotype was counted at least ten times. The chain recombines TRBV4-3 with TRBJ2-1, with D hard to call. CDR3 length: 18 amino acids. Trimming left V 3 bases short and J 0 bases short, with 18 bases between. Germline V CDR1 and CDR2: LGHNA, YSLEER. The CDR3 bases are TGCGCCAGCAGCCACCCCAGTATTGACCTATTCTCCTACAATGAGCAGTTCTTC. Translated, it gives CASSHPSIDLFSYNEQFF.

This clonotype was seen many times. The V call is TRBV20-1, the J call TRBJ2-1; TRBD2 matches at 12 bases. The CDR3 totals 15 residues. J gave up 6 bases and V 6 bases, and 9 bases lay outside the gene matches. Germline CDR1 reads DFQATT; CDR2 reads SNEGSKA (reference sequence). The chain's CDR3 is CSAYPGTSGLNEQFF. In DNA form, the CDR3 reads TGCAGTGCATATCCCGGGACTAGCGGGCTCAATGAGCAGTTCTTC.

This clonotype showed up just a few times. The rearrangement uses TRBV20-1 and TRBJ2-7; 8 nucleotides agree with TRBD1. The CDR3 contains 15 residues. The junction had 10 bases not matched to a gene; V was cut back by 0 bases and J by 6 bases. Germline CDR1 is DFQATT and CDR2 is SNEGSKA (reference sequence). CDR3 DNA: TGCAGTGCTAGAGAACGACAGGGGTCTGACTCCGAGCAGTACTTC. Its translation is CSARERQGSDSEQYF.

There are a few counts of this clonotype. The chain employs TRBV18 and TRBJ2-7; maybe TRBD2 (7 bases). Trimming took off 0 bases at V and 3 bases at J, with 12 bases between the two ends. The CDR3 is made up of 15 amino acids. CDR1 and CDR2 (germline): KGHSH, LQKENI. Here the CDR3 reads CASSPPSGGNYEQYF. CDR3 DNA: TGTGCCAGCTCACCACCTTCGGGGGGCAACTACGAGCAGTACTTC.

In its sample, this clonotype was seen many times. The CDR3 region is CASSPRDRGWTGELFF. The CDR3 DNA follows: TGTGCCAGCAGTCCACGGGACAGGGGATGGACCGGGGAGCTGTTTTTT. The gene calls are TRBV12-3 or TRBV12-4 and TRBJ2-2, with TRBD1 matching over 10 bases. This CDR3 comprises 16 residues. V dropped 5 bases and J dropped 5; count of bases not matched to a gene: 8.

The sample holds many counts of this clonotype. The genes are TRBV7-2 and TRBJ2-7; a possible D gene is TRBD1 (6 bases). The CDR3 is 14 residues long. The V gene lost 5 bases and the J gene lost 2 bases, with 13 bases spanning the gap. Germline V CDR1 and CDR2: SGHTA, FQGNSA. The CDR3 sequence is CASSQKTGTYEQYF. CDR3 bases: TGTGCCAGCAGCCAAAAAACAGGGACCTACGAGCAGTACTTC.

This clonotype was seen many times. This chain joins TRBV18 and TRBJ2-4; possibly TRBD1 for D (6 bases). This CDR3 spans 17 amino acids. The germline gives CDR1 KGHSH, CDR2 LQKENI. Trimming took off 2 bases at V and 0 bases at J, with 14 bases between the two ends. CDR3 protein: CASSPGAGVSAKNIQYF. DNA of the CDR3: TGTGCCAGCTCACCAGGCGCAGGGGTTTCAGCCAAAAACATTCAGTACTTC.

This chain connects TRBV5-1 to TRBJ2-3; 10 bases are a match to TRBD2. Germline CDR1 and CDR2: SGHRS and YFSETQ. This CDR3 has 14 amino acids. Trimming took 7 bases from V and 2 from J; bases not matched to a gene: 4. In nucleotides, the CDR3 is TGCGCCAGCTCGGGACTAGCGTCCACAGATACGCAGTATTTT. Its translation is CASSGLASTDTQYF.

V gene TRBV28 combines with J gene TRBJ2-5; D gene unclear. The CDR3 has 12 residues. Germline values: CDR1 MDHEN, CDR2 SYDVKM. The V end was cut by 2 bases, the J end by 6 bases, with 7 bases between. The CDR3 DNA follows: TGTGCCAGCAGTTTAGGCGTCCAGACCCAGTACTTC. Amino acids: CASSLGVQTQYF.

The V and J genes are TRBV2 and TRBJ1-2; D possibly corresponds to TRBD1 (6 bases). V gave up 0 bases and J gave up 4 bases, with 6 bases separating them. The CDR3 sequence is 13 residues long. Looked up from germline, CDR1 is SNHLY and CDR2 is FYNNEI. The CDR3: CASSEAGGYGYTF. The CDR3 DNA reads as TGTGCCAGCAGTGAAGCAGGGGGCTATGGCTACACCTTC.

This clonotype turned up a few times. The genes are TRBV7-9 and TRBJ2-3; D is possibly TRBD1 (5 bases). V was shortened by 3 bases and J by 6 bases, with 7 bases between the two germline ends. Germline V gene data show CDR1 as SEHNR and CDR2 as FQNEAQ (reference sequence). The CDR3 is 12 residues long. CDR3 sequence reads: CASSFAGDTQYF. In DNA form, the CDR3 reads TGTGCCAGCAGCTTCGCAGGGGATACGCAGTATTTT.

As for this clonotype: Since a much larger clone is just one base distant, this may be a read error. This chain joins TRBV7-2 and TRBJ1-1; 9 bases align to TRBD1. The CDR3 consists of 15 residues. Germline V gene data show CDR1 as SGHTA and CDR2 as FQGNSA. This CDR3 reads CVSSPGTGLNTEAFF. Written as DNA, the CDR3 is TGTGTCAGCAGCCCGGGGACAGGGCTAAACACTGAAGCTTTCTTT.

The V and J genes are TRBV18 and TRBJ2-5; 14 bases are shared with TRBD2. The germline V gene has CDR1 KGHSH and CDR2 LQKENI. V shed 2 bases and J 4 bases; nucleotides not matched to a gene: 9. The CDR3 spans 18 residues. The CDR3 coding sequence is TGTGCCAGCTCACCATTTACGGGACTAGCGGGAGCCGCAGAGACCCAGTACTTC. Protein: CASSPFTGLAGAAETQYF. The entire variable domain, with the rest obtained from reference TRBV18 and TRBJ2-5, is as follows: NAGVMQNPRHLVRRRGQEARLRCSPMKGHSHVYWYRQLPEEGLKFMVYLQKENIIDESGMPKERFSAEFPKEGPSILRIQQVVRGDSAAYFCASSPFTGLAGAAETQYFGPGTRLLVL.

This clonotype was counted a few times. The chain has TRBV2 and TRBJ2-2, with a tentative D call TRBD1 (6 bases). Trimming left V 8 bases short and J 0 bases short, with 16 bases between. In germline, CDR1 is SNHLY, CDR2 FYNNEI. There are 16 residues in the CDR3. CDR3 sequence (DNA): TGTGCCAGCTCCATCACCGGGACAACGAACACCGGGGAGCTGTTTTTT. It yields the protein CASSITGTTNTGELFF. Together with reference TRBV2 and TRBJ2-2, the CDR3 gives the full variable domain: EPEVTQTPSHQVTQMGQEVILRCVPISNHLYFYWYRQILGQKVEFLVSFYNNEISEKSEIFDDQFSVERPDGSNFTLKIRSTKLEDSAMYFCASSITGTTNTGELFFGEGSRLTVL.

This clonotype has just a few counts. This chain connects TRBV9 to TRBJ2-1, with D possibly TRBD1 on 6 matching bases. V lost 4 bases and J lost 5, with 13 bases in between. The germline gives CDR1 SGDLS, CDR2 YYNGEE. CDR3 length equals 14 residues. The CDR3 protein is CASSPGTLNNEQFF. CDR3 DNA: TGTGCCAGCAGCCCGGGGACACTTAACAATGAGCAGTTCTTC. The complete variable domain, with remaining parts taken from reference TRBV9 and TRBJ2-1, reads DSGVTQTPKHLITATGQRVTLRCSPRSGDLSVYWYQQSLDQGLQFLIQYYNGEERAKGNILERFSAQQFPDLHSELNLSSLELGDSALYFCASSPGTLNNEQFFGPGTRLTVL.

This clonotype has only a few counts. This chain connects TRBV4-3 to TRBJ2-3; TRBD2 matches 8 bases. This CDR3 has 17 amino acids. J lost 4 bases, V lost 0 bases, and 9 bases had no gene match. Germline values: CDR1 LGHNA, CDR2 YSLEER. The CDR3 reads CASSQDLQGLVPDTQYF. The CDR3 DNA reads as TGCGCCAGCAGCCAAGATCTTCAGGGACTAGTCCCAGATACGCAGTATTTT.